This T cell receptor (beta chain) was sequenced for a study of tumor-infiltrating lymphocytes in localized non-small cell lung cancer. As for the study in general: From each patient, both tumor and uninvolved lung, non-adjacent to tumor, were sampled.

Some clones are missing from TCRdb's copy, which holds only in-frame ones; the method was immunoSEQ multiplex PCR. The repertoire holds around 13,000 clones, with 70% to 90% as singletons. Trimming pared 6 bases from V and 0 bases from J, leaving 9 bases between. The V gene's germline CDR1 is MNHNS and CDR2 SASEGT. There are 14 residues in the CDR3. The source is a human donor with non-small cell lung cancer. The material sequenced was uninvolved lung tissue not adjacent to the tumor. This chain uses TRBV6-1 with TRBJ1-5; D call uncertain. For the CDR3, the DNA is TGTGCCAGCAGCAATATAAATAGCAATCAGCCCCAGCATTTT. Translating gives CASSNINSNQPQHF.